This TCR beta chain was sequenced in a study of cytomegalovirus exposure and HLA in healthy donors. Study overall: Falling in the Caucasian-associated ancestry cluster were about 80% of about 400 genotyped donors.

Germline lookup yields CDR1 SEHNR and CDR2 FQNEAQ (reference sequence). This CDR3 has 15 residues. The junction had 13 bases not matched to a gene; V was cut back by 6 bases and J by 10 bases. This PCR relied on a set of 60 Vbeta primers and 13 Jbeta primers. Libraries were prepared by immunoSEQ multiplex PCR; TCRdb keeps only in-frame clonotypes and omits some of them. The repertoire holds roughly 99,000 clones, with approximately 74% as singletons. Sequenced input: PBMCs. The V gene is TRBV7-9, the J gene TRBJ2-5, with 11 bases aligning to TRBD2. This sequence originates from a male donor in good health and CMV-seronegative. Written as DNA, the CDR3 is TGTGCCAGCAGGCAGTCTAGCGGGAGGCCGGGGATCCAGTACTTC. Protein product: CASRQSSGRPGIQYF.